Described below is a single T cell receptor (beta chain) sequence and its context. The antigen is unknown. The sample is drawn from a study of siplizumab effects on memory and regulatory T cells. The study's findings and limits: On average, around 70% of mappable alloreactive CD4+ clones were Treg-derived under siplizumab, against 25% to 30% in controls.

TCRdb keeps only in-frame clones here, not all; method: immunoSEQ multiplex PCR. The sample includes about 64,000 clones, 90% to 97% of them seen just once. Looked up from germline, CDR1 is SGHAT and CDR2 is FQNNGV. Trimming stripped 1 base from V and 6 bases from J, with 6 bases between. The CDR3 consists of 12 residues. This sequence originates from a human donor in good health. V is TRBV11-2 and J is TRBJ1-1; D is unresolved. The sample consisted of naive CD8+ T cells sorted from blood. CDR3 sequence (DNA): TGTGCCAGCAGCTTAGGTCCCGCTGAAGCTTTCTTT. Translated, it gives CASSLGPAEAFF.